This TCR beta chain was found in a study of OX40 agonist ivuxolimab in advanced cancers. People who had autoimmune disease history or systemic immunosuppression were excluded. CDR3 length: 11 residues. The V gene's germline CDR1 is LNHDA and CDR2 SQIVND (reference sequence). The V end lost 9 bases, the J end lost 4 bases, and 10 bases lay between the germline ends. The method was immunoSEQ multiplex PCR; TCRdb's version includes in-frame clones alone and lacks a portion of them. The sample has about 68,000 clones, around 93% seen once. This specimen consisted of CD4+ or CD8+ T cells sorted from blood, obtained in a trial of the OX40 agonist ivuxolimab. The source of this sequence is an adult with an advanced solid tumor such as melanoma, head and neck, liver or kidney cancer. The chain employs TRBV19 and TRBJ2-7; D is perhaps TRBD2 (5 bases). The CDR3 protein is CASGGKYEQYF. In nucleotides, the CDR3 is TGTGCCAGCGGAGGCAAGTACGAGCAGTACTTC.